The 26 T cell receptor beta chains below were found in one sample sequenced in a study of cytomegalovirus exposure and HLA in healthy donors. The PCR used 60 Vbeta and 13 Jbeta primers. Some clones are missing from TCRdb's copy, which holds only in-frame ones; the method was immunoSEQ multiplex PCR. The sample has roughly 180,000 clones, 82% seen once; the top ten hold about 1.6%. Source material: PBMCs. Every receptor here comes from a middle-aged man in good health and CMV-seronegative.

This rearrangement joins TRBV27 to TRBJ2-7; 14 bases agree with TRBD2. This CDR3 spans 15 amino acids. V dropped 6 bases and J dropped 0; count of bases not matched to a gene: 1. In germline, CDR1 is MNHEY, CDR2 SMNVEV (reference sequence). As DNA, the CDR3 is TGTGCCAGCAGGGGACTAGCGGGAGTCTCCTACGAGCAGTACTTC. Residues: CASRGLAGVSYEQYF.

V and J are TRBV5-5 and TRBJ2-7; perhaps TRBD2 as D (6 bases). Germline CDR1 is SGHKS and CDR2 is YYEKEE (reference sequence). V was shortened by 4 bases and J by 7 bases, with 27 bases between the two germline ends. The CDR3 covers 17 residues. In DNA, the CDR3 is TGTGCCAGCAGCCCGCCGAGAGTTGGACTGGGGAGGTGGGAGCAGTACTTC. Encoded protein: CASSPPRVGLGRWEQYF. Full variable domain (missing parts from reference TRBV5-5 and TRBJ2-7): DAGVTQSPTHLIKTRGQQVTLRCSPISGHKSVSWYQQVLGQGPQFIFQYYEKEERGRGNFPDRFSARQFPNYSSELNVNALLLGDSALYLCASSPPRVGLGRWEQYFGPGTRLTVT.

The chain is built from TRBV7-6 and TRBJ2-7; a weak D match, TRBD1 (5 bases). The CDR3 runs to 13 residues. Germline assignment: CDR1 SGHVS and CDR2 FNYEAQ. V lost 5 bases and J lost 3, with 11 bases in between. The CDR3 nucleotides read TGTGCCAGCAGCGCAGAAAGGGGCTACGAGCAGTACTTC. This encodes CASSAERGYEQYF. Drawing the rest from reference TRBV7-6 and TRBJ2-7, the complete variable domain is GAGVSQSPRYKVTKRGQDVALRCDPISGHVSLYWYRQALGQGPEFLTYFNYEAQQDKSGLPNDRFSAERPEGSISTLTIQRTEQRDSAMYRCASSAERGYEQYFGPGTRLTVT.

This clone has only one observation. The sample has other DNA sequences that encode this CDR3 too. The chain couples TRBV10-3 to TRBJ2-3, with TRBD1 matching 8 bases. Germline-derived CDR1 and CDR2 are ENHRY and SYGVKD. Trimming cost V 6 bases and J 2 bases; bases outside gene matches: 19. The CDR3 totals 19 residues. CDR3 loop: CAISSSGTGSIKPTDTQYF. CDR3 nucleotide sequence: TGTGCCATCAGCTCGTCCGGGACAGGCTCAATTAAACCCACAGATACGCAGTATTTT.

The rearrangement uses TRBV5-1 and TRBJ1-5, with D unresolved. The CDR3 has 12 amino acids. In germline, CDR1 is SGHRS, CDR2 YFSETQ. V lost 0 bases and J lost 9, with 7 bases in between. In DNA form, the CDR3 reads TGCGCCAGCAGCTTGGGAGATGGGCCCCAGCATTTT. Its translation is CASSLGDGPQHF.

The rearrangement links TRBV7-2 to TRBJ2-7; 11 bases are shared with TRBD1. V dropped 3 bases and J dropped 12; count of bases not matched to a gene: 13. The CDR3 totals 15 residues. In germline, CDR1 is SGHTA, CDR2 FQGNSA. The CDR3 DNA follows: TGTGCCAGCAGCTTCTACGGGACAGGGGGTGGAACGGGGTACTTC. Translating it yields CASSFYGTGGGTGYF.

As DNA, the CDR3 is TGTGCCAGCAGCCGGGGGGGACTTAGTTTGAATGAGCAGTTCTTC. Amino acids: CASSRGGLSLNEQFF. The V and J genes are TRBV7-3 and TRBJ2-1; the match to TRBD2 covers 8 bases. J lost 7 bases, V lost 5 bases, and 10 bases had no gene match. The CDR3 sequence is 15 residues long. Germline values: CDR1 SGHTA, CDR2 FQGTGA.

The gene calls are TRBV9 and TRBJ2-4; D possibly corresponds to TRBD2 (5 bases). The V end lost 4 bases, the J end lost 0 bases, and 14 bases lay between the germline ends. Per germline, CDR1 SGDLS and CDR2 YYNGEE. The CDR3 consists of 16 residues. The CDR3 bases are TGTGCCAGCAGCCCTCCCGACGGGGTAGCCAAAAACATTCAGTACTTC. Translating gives CASSPPDGVAKNIQYF. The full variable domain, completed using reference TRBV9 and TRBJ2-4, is DSGVTQTPKHLITATGQRVTLRCSPRSGDLSVYWYQQSLDQGLQFLIQYYNGEERAKGNILERFSAQQFPDLHSELNLSSLELGDSALYFCASSPPDGVAKNIQYFGAGTRLSVL.

CDR3 region: CASTPEGSPQYTQYF. DNA for the CDR3: TGTGCCAGCACCCCTGAAGGTAGCCCTCAATATACGCAGTATTTT. The chain carries TRBV9 and TRBJ2-3; the D is unclear. Germline CDR1 and CDR2: SGDLS and YYNGEE. This CDR3 is built from 15 residues. V was shortened by 6 bases and J by 7 bases, with 21 bases between the two germline ends.

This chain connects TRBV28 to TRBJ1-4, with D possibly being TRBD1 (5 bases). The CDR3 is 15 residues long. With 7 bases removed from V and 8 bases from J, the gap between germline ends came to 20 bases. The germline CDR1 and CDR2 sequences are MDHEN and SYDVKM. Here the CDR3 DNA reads TGTGCCAGCACCGGGAGCGGGCAGGGCTGGGAAAAACTGTTTTTT. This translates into CASTGSGQGWEKLFF.

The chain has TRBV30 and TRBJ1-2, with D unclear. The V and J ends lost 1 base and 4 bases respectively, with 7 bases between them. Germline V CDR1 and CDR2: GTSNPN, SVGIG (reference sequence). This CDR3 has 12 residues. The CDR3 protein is CAWSASFYGYTF. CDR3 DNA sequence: TGTGCCTGGAGTGCATCATTCTATGGCTACACCTTC.

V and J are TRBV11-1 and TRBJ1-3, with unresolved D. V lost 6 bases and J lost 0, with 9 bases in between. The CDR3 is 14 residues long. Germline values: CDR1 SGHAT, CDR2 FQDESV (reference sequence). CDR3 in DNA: TGTGCCAGCAGGCCTGGGAGCTCTGGAAACACCATATATTTT. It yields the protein CASRPGSSGNTIYF.

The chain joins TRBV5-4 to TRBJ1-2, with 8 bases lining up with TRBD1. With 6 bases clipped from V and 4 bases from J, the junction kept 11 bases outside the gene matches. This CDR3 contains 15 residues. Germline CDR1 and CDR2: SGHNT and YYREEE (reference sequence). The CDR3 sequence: CASTRDRPESYGYTF. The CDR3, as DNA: TGTGCCAGCACCAGGGACAGGCCCGAGAGCTATGGCTACACCTTC.

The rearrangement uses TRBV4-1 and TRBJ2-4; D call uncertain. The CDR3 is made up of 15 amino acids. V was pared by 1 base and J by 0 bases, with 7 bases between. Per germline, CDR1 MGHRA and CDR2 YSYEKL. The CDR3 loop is CASSQGGGAKNIQYF. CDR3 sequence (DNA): TGCGCCAGCAGCCAAGGCGGCGGAGCCAAAAACATTCAGTACTTC.

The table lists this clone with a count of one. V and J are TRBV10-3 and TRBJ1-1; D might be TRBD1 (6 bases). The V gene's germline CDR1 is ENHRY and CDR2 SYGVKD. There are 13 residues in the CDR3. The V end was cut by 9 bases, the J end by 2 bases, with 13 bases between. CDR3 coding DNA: TGTGCCATGAGCCAGGGGATAAACACTGAAGCTTTCTTT. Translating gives CAMSQGINTEAFF.

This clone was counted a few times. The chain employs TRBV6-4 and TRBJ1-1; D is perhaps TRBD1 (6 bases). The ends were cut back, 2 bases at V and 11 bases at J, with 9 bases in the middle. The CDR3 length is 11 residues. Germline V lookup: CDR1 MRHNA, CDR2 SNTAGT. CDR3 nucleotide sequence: TGTGCCAGCAGTGACGGAAGGGGGGCTTTCTTT. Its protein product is CASSDGRGAFF.

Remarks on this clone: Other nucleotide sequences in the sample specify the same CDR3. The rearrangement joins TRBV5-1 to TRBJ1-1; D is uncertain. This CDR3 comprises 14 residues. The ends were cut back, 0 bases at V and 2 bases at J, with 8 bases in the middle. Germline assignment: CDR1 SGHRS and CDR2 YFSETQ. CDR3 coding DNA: TGCGCCAGCAGCTTGGCAGGCCCTAACACTGAAGCTTTCTTT. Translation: CASSLAGPNTEAFF.

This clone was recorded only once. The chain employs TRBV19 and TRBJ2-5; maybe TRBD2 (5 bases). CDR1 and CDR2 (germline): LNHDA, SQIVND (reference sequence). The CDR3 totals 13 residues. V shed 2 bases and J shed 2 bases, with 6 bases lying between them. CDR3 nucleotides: TGTGCCAGTAGTATACAGCGGCAAGAGACCCAGTACTTC. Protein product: CASSIQRQETQYF.

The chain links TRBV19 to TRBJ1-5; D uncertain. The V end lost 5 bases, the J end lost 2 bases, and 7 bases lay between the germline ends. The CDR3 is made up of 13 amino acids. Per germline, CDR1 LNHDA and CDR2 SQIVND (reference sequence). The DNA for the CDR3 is TGTGCCAGTAGTTTCCGGGGCAATCAGCCCCAGCATTTT. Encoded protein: CASSFRGNQPQHF.

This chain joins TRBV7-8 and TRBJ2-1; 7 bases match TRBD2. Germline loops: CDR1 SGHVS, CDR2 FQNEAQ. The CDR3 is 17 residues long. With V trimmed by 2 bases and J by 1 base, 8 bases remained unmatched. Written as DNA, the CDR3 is TGTGCCAGCAGCTTAAAGGGTAGGGGAGGGTCCTACAATGAGCAGTTCTTC. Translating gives CASSLKGRGGSYNEQFF.

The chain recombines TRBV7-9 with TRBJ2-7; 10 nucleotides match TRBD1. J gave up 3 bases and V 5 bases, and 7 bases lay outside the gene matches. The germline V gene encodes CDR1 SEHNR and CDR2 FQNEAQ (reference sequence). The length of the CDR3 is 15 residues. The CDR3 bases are TGTGCCAGCAGCCAGGGACAGGGGAAGGGCTACGAGCAGTACTTC. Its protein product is CASSQGQGKGYEQYF.

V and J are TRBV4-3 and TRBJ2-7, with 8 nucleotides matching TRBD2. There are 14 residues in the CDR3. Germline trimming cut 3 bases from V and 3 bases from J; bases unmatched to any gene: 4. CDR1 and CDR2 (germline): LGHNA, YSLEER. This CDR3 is CASSQARGGYEQYF. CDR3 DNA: TGCGCCAGCAGCCAGGCTCGGGGGGGCTACGAGCAGTACTTC.

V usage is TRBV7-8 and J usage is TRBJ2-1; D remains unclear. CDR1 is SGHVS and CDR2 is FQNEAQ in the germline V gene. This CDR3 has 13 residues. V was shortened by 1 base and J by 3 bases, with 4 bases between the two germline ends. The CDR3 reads CASSLVFYNEQFF. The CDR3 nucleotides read TGTGCCAGCAGCTTAGTCTTCTACAATGAGCAGTTCTTC.

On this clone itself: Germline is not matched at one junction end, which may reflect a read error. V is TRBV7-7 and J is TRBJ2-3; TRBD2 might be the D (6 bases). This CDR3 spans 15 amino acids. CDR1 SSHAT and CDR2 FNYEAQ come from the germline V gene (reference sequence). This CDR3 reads CASSSRGFRTDTQYF. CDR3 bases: TGTGCTAGCAGCTCCCGGGGGTTCCGCACAGATACGCAGTATTTT.

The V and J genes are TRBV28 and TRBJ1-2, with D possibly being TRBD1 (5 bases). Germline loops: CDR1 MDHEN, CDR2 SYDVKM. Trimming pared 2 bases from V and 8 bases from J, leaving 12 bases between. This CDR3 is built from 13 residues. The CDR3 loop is CASSLDRLDGYTF. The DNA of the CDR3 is TGTGCCAGCAGTTTAGACAGACTGGACGGCTACACCTTC.

As DNA, the CDR3 is TGTGCCAGCAGCAAAGCACTTGGACTAGCGAACGAGCAGTACTTC. Translation gives CASSKALGLANEQYF. The chain links TRBV21-1 to TRBJ2-7; no check of the table's D call, TRBD2, against the DNA was made. TRBV21-1 is a pseudogene segment. The CDR3 is 15 residues long.